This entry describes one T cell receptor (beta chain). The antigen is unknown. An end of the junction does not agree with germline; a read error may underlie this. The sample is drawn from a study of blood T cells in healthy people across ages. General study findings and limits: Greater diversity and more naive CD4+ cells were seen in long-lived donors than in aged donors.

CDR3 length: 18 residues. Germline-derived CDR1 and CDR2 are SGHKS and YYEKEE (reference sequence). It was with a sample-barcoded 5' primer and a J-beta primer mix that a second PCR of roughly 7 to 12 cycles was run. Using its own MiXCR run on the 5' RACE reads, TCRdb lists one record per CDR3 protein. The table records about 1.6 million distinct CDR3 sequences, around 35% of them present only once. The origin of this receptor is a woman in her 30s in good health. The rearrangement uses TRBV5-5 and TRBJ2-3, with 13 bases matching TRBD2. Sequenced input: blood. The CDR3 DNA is TGTGCCAGCACCTTGGGACTAGCGGGGATCCTTAGCACAGATACGCAGTATTTT. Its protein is CASTLGLAGILSTDTQYF.